This paragraph reports one T cell receptor (beta chain). The antigen remains undetermined. The junction differs from germline at one of its ends, possibly a read error. This CDR3 is built from 16 residues. Per the germline V gene, CDR1 is SGHTA and CDR2 is FQGNSA. This sample stems from a study of blood T cells in healthy people across ages. Study results and caveats: Nothing was known about donor CMV status, and this possibly confounded expanded clonotype changes.

With a J-beta primer mix and a sample-barcoded 5' primer, a second PCR ran roughly 6 to 12 cycles. TCRdb re-called the 5' RACE reads through MiXCR, storing one row per CDR3 protein. The sample holds roughly 560,000 distinct CDR3 sequences; 24% are singletons and the top ten take 8.5% to 9.5%. Separately, the same data were catalogued under a study of T cells of mothers and their children. That source adds: Using the M1S primer, the second PCR added sample barcodes along with 2-4 random nucleotides. It was found that thymic selection shapes TCR recombination output similarly in related and unrelated pairs.

V usage is TRBV7-2 and J usage is TRBJ1-3; D gene ambiguous. The sequence was obtained from a boy aged 10-17 years in good health. Sample: blood. CDR3: CASSLGQVSSGNPIYF. CDR3 in DNA: TGTGCCAGCAGCTTAGGCCAGGTTTCTTCAGGAAACCCCATATATTTT.